A single sample is the source of the 20 T cell receptor beta chains below, sequenced in a study of T cells after yellow fever vaccination. TCRdb redid the calling of the 5' RACE reads with MiXCR, one entry per CDR3 protein. The top ten hold 15% of the sample, which has about 400,000 distinct CDR3 sequences, about 6% seen once. The input for sequencing was PBMCs, taken 5 days after the yellow fever booster vaccination. Every receptor here comes from a man under 40 who received the YFV17D yellow fever vaccine.

This clonotype occurred many times. The chain combines TRBV20-1 with TRBJ2-4; a possible D gene is TRBD1 (5 bases). CDR3 length: 15 residues. Between the trimmed V and J ends, which lost 2 bases and 1 base, there was a span of 12 bases. Germline V gene sequence: CDR1 DFQATT, CDR2 SNEGSKA (reference sequence). The CDR3 sequence: CSARKRGPAKNIQYF. Here the CDR3 DNA reads TGCAGTGCTAGAAAAAGGGGCCCGGCCAAAAACATTCAGTACTTC.

This clonotype has a count of ten or more. The chain couples TRBV3-1 to TRBJ2-1; D is possibly TRBD2 (6 bases). V was clipped by 1 base and J by 10 bases, with 14 bases between them. The CDR3 is made up of 14 amino acids. Germline CDR1 reads LGHDT; CDR2 reads YNNKEL (reference sequence). Here the CDR3 DNA reads TGTGCCAGCAGCCAAGCCGGACGGGCGGGGGAGCAGTTCTTC. Translated: CASSQAGRAGEQFF.

The sample holds many counts of this clonotype. Here the CDR3 DNA reads TGTGCCACCAGCAGAGATCAACGCACGCAGTATTTT. It yields the protein CATSRDQRTQYF. The rearrangement links TRBV15 to TRBJ2-3; unclear D gene. From germline, CDR1 is LNHNV and CDR2 YYDKDF (reference sequence). The CDR3 consists of 12 residues. The ends were cut back, 0 bases at V and 9 bases at J, with 7 bases in the middle.

A few counts support this clonotype. The J gene is TRBJ2-3, the V gene TRBV5-5, with D perhaps matching TRBD1 (6 bases). V gave up 3 bases and J gave up 2 bases, with 10 bases separating them. Germline V gene sequence: CDR1 SGHKS, CDR2 YYEKEE (reference sequence). This CDR3 spans 14 amino acids. The CDR3 bases are TGTGCCAGCAGCTGGCGGACAGTCACAGATACGCAGTATTTT. Its protein is CASSWRTVTDTQYF.

This chain joins TRBV20-1 and TRBJ1-5, with D perhaps TRBD1 (5 bases). V was cut by 3 bases and J by 2 bases, with 11 bases left in between. The length of the CDR3 is 14 residues. Germline CDR1 is DFQATT and CDR2 is SNEGSKA (reference sequence). DNA for the CDR3: TGCAGTGCTAGGTCAGGGCGACGCAATCAGCCCCAGCATTTT. It is translated as CSARSGRRNQPQHF.

The table lists this clonotype with many counts. The CDR3 loop is CASSLLRNTGELFF. The DNA of the CDR3 is TGTGCCAGCAGCTTACTCCGGAACACCGGGGAGCTGTTTTTT. The chain joins TRBV7-2 to TRBJ2-2; D unclear. This CDR3 region has 14 residues. Germline CDR1 reads SGHTA; CDR2 reads FQGNSA. V was clipped by 2 bases and J by 1 base, with 5 bases between them.

This clonotype was seen many times. The V and J genes are TRBV7-9 and TRBJ2-1; 7 nucleotides align to TRBD2. J gave up 3 bases and V 3 bases, and 5 bases lay outside the gene matches. There are 15 residues in the CDR3. Germline lookup yields CDR1 SEHNR and CDR2 FQNEAQ (reference sequence). The CDR3 here is CASSLGGTIYNEQFF. The CDR3 nucleotides read TGTGCCAGCAGCTTGGGAGGGACCATCTACAATGAGCAGTTCTTC.

This clonotype was seen repeatedly, ten times or more. This sequence joins TRBV29-1 and TRBJ2-7; 7 bases map to TRBD1. Germline V gene lookup returns CDR1 SQVTM and CDR2 ANQGSEA. This CDR3 contains 11 residues. Unmatched junction bases numbered 2, after V lost 6 bases and J lost 3 bases. The CDR3 region is CSVYRGYEQYF. The CDR3 DNA reads TGCAGCGTGTACAGGGGCTACGAGCAGTACTTC.

This clonotype was seen more than once but under ten times. The chain is built from TRBV19 and TRBJ2-2; D uncertain. Germline V gene data show CDR1 as LNHDA and CDR2 as SQIVND (reference sequence). The CDR3 is 16 residues long. V lost 7 bases to trimming and J lost 4 bases, with 19 bases between them. The CDR3 region has the DNA TGTGCCAGTATGTCTAGTTGGCGTATGAGCACCGGGGAGCTGTTTTTT. Encoded protein: CASMSSWRMSTGELFF.

This clonotype was recorded many times. This sequence joins TRBV7-2 and TRBJ2-7, with D possibly TRBD1 on 5 matching bases. The V gene lost 1 base and the J gene lost 5 bases, with 9 bases spanning the gap. Per germline, CDR1 SGHTA and CDR2 FQGNSA. The CDR3 spans 13 residues. The CDR3 spells CASSLGRADEQYF. The CDR3 nucleotides read TGTGCCAGCAGCTTAGGCAGGGCCGACGAGCAGTACTTC.

This clonotype was counted between two and nine times. The rearrangement uses TRBV28 and TRBJ2-1, with D perhaps TRBD2 (6 bases). Germline CDR1 reads MDHEN; CDR2 reads SYDVKM. Trimming took 3 bases from V and 6 from J, leaving 21 bases between them. This CDR3 comprises 17 residues. The CDR3 protein is CASSFSASGLLLNEQFF. The DNA for the CDR3 is TGTGCCAGCAGTTTCTCGGCCTCGGGACTCCTACTCAATGAGCAGTTCTTC.

The chain joins TRBV30 to TRBJ1-3; tentatively, D is TRBD1 (5 bases). Looked up from germline, CDR1 is GTSNPN and CDR2 is SVGIG (reference sequence). The CDR3 covers 15 residues. Trimming took 0 bases from V and 0 from J, leaving 9 bases between them. This CDR3 is CAWSVGANSGNTIYF. The CDR3 DNA is TGTGCCTGGAGTGTAGGGGCTAACTCTGGAAACACCATATATTTT.

V gene TRBV20-1 combines with J gene TRBJ2-7, with 11 bases identical to TRBD1. The V segment lost 5 bases and the J segment 3 bases; nucleotides outside the gene matches: 9. In germline, CDR1 is DFQATT, CDR2 SNEGSKA (reference sequence). There are 15 residues in the CDR3. The CDR3 bases are TGCAGTGCTTTAACGGGACAGGGGGTCGGCTACGAGCAGTACTTC. Protein product: CSALTGQGVGYEQYF.

This clonotype came up a few times. The genes are TRBV28 and TRBJ2-1; D is undetermined. This CDR3 region has 16 residues. Trimming took off 1 base at V and 6 bases at J, with 16 bases between the two ends. Germline CDR1 reads MDHEN; CDR2 reads SYDVKM. CDR3 loop: CASSLSPRVRSNEQFF. The CDR3, as DNA: TGTGCCAGCAGTTTATCGCCCCGGGTCAGGTCCAATGAGCAGTTCTTC.

In its sample, this clonotype was seen a few times. V gene TRBV5-1 combines with J gene TRBJ2-5, with 10 bases identical to TRBD2. Germline V gives CDR1 SGHRS, CDR2 YFSETQ. This CDR3 has 17 amino acids. Trimming cost V 0 bases and J 5 bases; bases outside gene matches: 10. DNA of the CDR3: TGCGCCAGCAGCTTGGGGGTGCTAGCGGGAGAGGTGGAGACCCAGTACTTC. It specifies CASSLGVLAGEVETQYF.

The chain employs TRBV20-1 and TRBJ2-1; 8 bases are shared with TRBD1. V shed 3 bases and J 7 bases; nucleotides not matched to a gene: 5. The CDR3 runs to 13 residues. Germline assignment: CDR1 DFQATT and CDR2 SNEGSKA (reference sequence). The CDR3 coding sequence is TGCAGTGCTAGGCGGGGACAGGAGAATGAGCAGTTCTTC. Encoded protein: CSARRGQENEQFF.

The J gene is TRBJ2-1, the V gene TRBV19, with D perhaps matching TRBD2 (6 bases). This CDR3 region has 15 residues. Per germline, CDR1 LNHDA and CDR2 SQIVND (reference sequence). V lost 3 bases, J lost 0 bases, and 9 bases lay in between. In DNA, the CDR3 is TGTGCCAGTAGTATGGCGGGGAGCTCCTACAATGAGCAGTTCTTC. This encodes CASSMAGSSYNEQFF.

This clonotype was detected many times. The chain joins TRBV5-5 to TRBJ2-3; unclear D gene. The CDR3 consists of 15 residues. CDR1 SGHKS and CDR2 YYEKEE come from the germline V gene (reference sequence). Trimming pared 2 bases from V and 1 base from J, leaving 11 bases between. The CDR3 spells CASSLLDGRTDTQYF. CDR3 DNA sequence: TGTGCCAGCAGCTTACTTGATGGGCGCACAGATACGCAGTATTTT.

Many counts were recorded for this clonotype. The chain joins TRBV7-8 to TRBJ2-3; D perhaps matches TRBD2 (5 bases). The CDR3 has 16 amino acids. Germline CDR1 reads SGHVS; CDR2 reads FQNEAQ. V lost 5 bases and J lost 1, with 16 bases in between. The CDR3 loop reads CASSKPRGLGTDTQYF. DNA of the CDR3: TGTGCCAGCAGCAAGCCTAGAGGGCTGGGCACAGATACGCAGTATTTT.

This clonotype came up a few times. This chain joins TRBV20-1 and TRBJ1-4; D is undetermined. The CDR3 has 14 amino acids. The V gene lost 3 bases and the J gene lost 0 bases, with 8 bases spanning the gap. The germline V gene encodes CDR1 DFQATT and CDR2 SNEGSKA (reference sequence). The chain's CDR3 is CSASDGATNEKLFF. For the CDR3, the DNA is TGCAGTGCTAGTGACGGCGCAACTAATGAAAAACTGTTTTTT.